This T cell receptor (beta chain) was identified during a study of blood T cell repertoires in COVID-19. In the original processing: Amplifying reference gene primers gave estimates of nucleated cell counts. Using immunoSEQ multiplex PCR, the repertoire was profiled, and TCRdb retains in-frame clones only, with some absent. D and trimming come from the DNA, and the V and J calls and clone size come from that table. Here the sample spans about 200,000 clones, more than 75% being singletons. CDR3 length: 12 amino acids. Losses at the gene ends were 4 bases for V and 3 bases for J; bases not matched to a gene: 0. Germline values: CDR1 LNHDA, CDR2 SQIVND (reference sequence).

The sequenced sample was peripheral blood. The genes are TRBV19 and TRBJ2-7; TRBD2 agrees at 7 bases. This clonotype originated in a man in his fifties with acute or convalescent COVID-19. The CDR3 loop reads CASSRGGYEQYF. The CDR3 DNA reads as TGTGCCAGTAGTAGGGGGGGCTACGAGCAGTACTTC.